This TCR beta chain stems from a study of blood T cell repertoires in COVID-19. About the study: Both acute and convalescent COVID-19 samples were obtained from the United States, Italy and Spain. Sources were T cells, B-cell-depleted T cells, or PBMCs; the material itself was cDNA or gDNA.

This clone has a handful of counts. This CDR3 contains 15 residues. The junction had 7 bases not matched to a gene; V was cut back by 4 bases and J by 5 bases. Germline values: CDR1 SGHRS, CDR2 YFSETQ. Assay used: immunoSEQ multiplex PCR; TCRdb lists only in-frame clones, some missing. The repertoire consists of 60,000 to 80,000 clones, with approximately 78% occurring once and the leading ten covering about 4%. This chain connects TRBV5-1 to TRBJ2-5, with 11 bases that match TRBD1. The sequencing input was PBMCs or T cells enriched from blood (not recorded which). The receptor was derived from a woman between 40 and 50 years old with acute COVID-19. The CDR3 protein is CASSLGTGGLETQYF. The CDR3 DNA is TGCGCCAGCAGCCTGGGGACAGGGGGTTTGGAGACCCAGTACTTC. Full variable domain (rest looked up from reference TRBV5-1 and TRBJ2-5): KAGVTQTPRYLIKTRGQQVTLSCSPISGHRSVSWYQQTPGQGLQFLFEYFSETQRNKGNFPGRFSGRQFSNSRSEMNVSTLELGDSALYLCASSLGTGGLETQYFGPGTRLLVL.